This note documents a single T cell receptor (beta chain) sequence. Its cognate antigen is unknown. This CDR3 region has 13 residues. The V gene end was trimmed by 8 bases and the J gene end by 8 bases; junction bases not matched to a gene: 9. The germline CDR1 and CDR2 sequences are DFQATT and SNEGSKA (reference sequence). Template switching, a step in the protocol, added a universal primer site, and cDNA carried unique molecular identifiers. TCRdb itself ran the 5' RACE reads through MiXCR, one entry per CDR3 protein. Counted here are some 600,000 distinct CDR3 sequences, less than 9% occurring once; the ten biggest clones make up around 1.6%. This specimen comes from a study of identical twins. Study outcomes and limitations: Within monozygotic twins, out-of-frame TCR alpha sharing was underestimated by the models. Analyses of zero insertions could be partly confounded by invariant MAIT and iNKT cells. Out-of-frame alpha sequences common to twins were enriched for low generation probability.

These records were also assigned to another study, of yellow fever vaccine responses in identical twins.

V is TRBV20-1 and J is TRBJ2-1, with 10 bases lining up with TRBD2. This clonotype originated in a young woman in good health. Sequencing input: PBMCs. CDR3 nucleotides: TGCAGTCCTCGGACTAGCGGTAGAGATGAGCAGTTCTTC. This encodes CSPRTSGRDEQFF.